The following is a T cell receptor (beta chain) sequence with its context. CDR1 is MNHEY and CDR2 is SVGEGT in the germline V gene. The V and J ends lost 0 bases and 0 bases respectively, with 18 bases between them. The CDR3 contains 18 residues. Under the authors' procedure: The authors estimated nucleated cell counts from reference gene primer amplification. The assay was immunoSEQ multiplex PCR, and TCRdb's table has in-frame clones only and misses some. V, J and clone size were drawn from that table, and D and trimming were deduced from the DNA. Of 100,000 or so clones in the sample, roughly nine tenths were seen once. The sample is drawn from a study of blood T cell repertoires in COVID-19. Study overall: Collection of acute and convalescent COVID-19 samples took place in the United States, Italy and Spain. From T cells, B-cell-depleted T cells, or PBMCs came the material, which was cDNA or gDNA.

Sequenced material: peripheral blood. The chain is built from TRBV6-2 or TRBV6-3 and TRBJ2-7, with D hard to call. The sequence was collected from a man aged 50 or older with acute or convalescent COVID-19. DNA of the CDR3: TGTGCCAGCAGTTACTCCCTGCCCACTTCACACTACTCCTACGAGCAGTACTTC. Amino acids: CASSYSLPTSHYSYEQYF.